This T cell receptor (beta chain) derives from a study of control samples from healthy donors and cancer patients. Germline assignment: CDR1 MDHEN and CDR2 SYDVKM. V was trimmed by 2 bases and J by 0 bases, leaving 13 bases between them. This CDR3 has 16 residues. The table came from immunoSEQ multiplex PCR; TCRdb's copy has only in-frame clones and leaves some out. The table includes over 100,000 clones, about 91% detected once. The clonotype was recovered from a man aged 35 to 55 in good health. The rearrangement links TRBV28 to TRBJ1-1, with a tentative D call TRBD1 (5 bases). Material: blood. The CDR3 is CASSLGGGEMNTEAFF. In DNA, the CDR3 is TGTGCCAGCAGTTTAGGCGGGGGAGAGATGAACACTGAAGCTTTCTTT.